These 24 T cell receptor beta chains were sequenced from one sample in a study of STAT5B mutations in CD4+ large granular lymphocyte leukemia. The assay was immunoSEQ multiplex PCR, and TCRdb's table has in-frame clones only and misses some. The table has 30,000 to 35,000 clones, over 65% seen once. Sequenced material: CD4+ T cells from blood buffy coats. The receptors were gathered from a human donor in good health.

V and J are TRBV27 and TRBJ2-3; TRBD2 is a possible D gene (5 bases). The V gene's germline CDR1 is MNHEY and CDR2 SMNVEV (reference sequence). CDR3 length: 16 amino acids. Trimming cost V 0 bases and J 5 bases, with 15 bases left between them. The CDR3 region has the DNA TGTGCCAGCAGTTTATCCGGCCTGGGGAGTGGAGATACGCAGTATTTT. This sequence encodes CASSLSGLGSGDTQYF.

This clone has just a few counts. The chain couples TRBV7-2 to TRBJ2-7; the D is unclear. The CDR3 loop spans 16 amino acids. CDR1 SGHTA and CDR2 FQGNSA come from the germline V gene. The germline V and J ends were trimmed by 3 bases and 7 bases, with 22 bases remaining between them. CDR3 amino acids: CASSLDPPGRSGEQYF. In DNA, the CDR3 is TGTGCCAGCAGCTTGGACCCTCCCGGCAGGTCGGGTGAGCAGTACTTC. The full variable domain, rest sourced from reference TRBV7-2 and TRBJ2-7, is GAGVSQSPSNKVTEKGKDVELRCDPISGHTALYWYRQSLGQGLEFLIYFQGNSAPDKSGLPSDRFSAERTGGSVSTLTIQRTQQEDSAVYLCASSLDPPGRSGEQYFGPGTRLTVT.

This clone was detected a few times. The J gene is TRBJ1-5, the V gene TRBV12-1. TRBV12-1 is marked as a pseudogene. The length of the CDR3 is 16 residues. CDR3 in amino acids: CASSLTPGPGNQPQHF. In DNA, the CDR3 is TGTGCCAGCAGCCTTACCCCCGGGCCTGGCAATCAGCCCCAGCATTTT.

This clone was seen just once. V gene TRBV6-1 combines with J gene TRBJ2-4, with unresolved D. CDR1 MNHNS and CDR2 SASEGT come from the germline V gene. V was cut by 5 bases and J by 8 bases, with 13 bases left in between. This CDR3 has 13 residues. The CDR3 loop is CASSTLAAYIQYF. DNA of the CDR3: TGTGCCAGCAGTACCTTAGCCGCTTACATTCAGTACTTC.

V is TRBV19 and J is TRBJ2-7; D assignment may be TRBD1 or TRBD2 (5 bases each). The CDR3 loop spans 16 amino acids. The germline CDR1 and CDR2 sequences are LNHDA and SQIVND (reference sequence). The V gene lost 6 bases and the J gene lost 0 bases, with 18 bases spanning the gap. CDR3 DNA: TGTGCCAGTAGAAGGGCCGGGACGGAGAGCTCCTACGAGCAGTACTTC. It translates to CASRRAGTESSYEQYF.

The genes are TRBV7-9 and TRBJ1-1; D is unclear. The CDR3 runs to 14 residues. The germline gives CDR1 SEHNR, CDR2 FQNEAQ (reference sequence). Trimming left V 2 bases short and J 1 base short, with 8 bases between. CDR3 DNA sequence: TGTGCCAGCAGCTTACTCGCGGCGAACACTGAAGCTTTCTTT. Protein product: CASSLLAANTEAFF. Complete variable domain (other parts from reference TRBV7-9 and TRBJ1-1): DTGVSQNPRHKITKRGQNVTFRCDPISEHNRLYWYRQTLGQGPEFLTYFQNEAQLEKSRLLSDRFSAERPKGSFSTLEIQRTEQGDSAMYLCASSLLAANTEAFFGQGTRLTVV.

This clone was counted between two and nine times. This CDR3 reads CASMGQGASEAFF. The CDR3 nucleotides read TGCGCCAGCATGGGACAGGGGGCTTCTGAAGCTTTCTTT. This chain connects TRBV5-1 to TRBJ1-1; 12 nucleotides align to TRBD1. CDR3 length: 13 amino acids. The germline V gene encodes CDR1 SGHRS and CDR2 YFSETQ. V lost 6 bases, J lost 6 bases, and 3 bases stayed unmatched.

The table lists this clone with a count of one. The chain couples TRBV5-1 to TRBJ2-2; 8 nucleotides match TRBD2. Germline lookup yields CDR1 SGHRS and CDR2 YFSETQ. The CDR3 length is 14 residues. V lost 4 bases to trimming and J lost 6 bases; unmatched junction nucleotides: 5. The CDR3 coding sequence is TGCGCCAGCAGCGCAACGGGGGGGGCCGGGGAGCTGTTTTTT. This sequence encodes CASSATGGAGELFF.

The CDR3 reads CASTRRVNSYNEQFF. CDR3 sequence (DNA): TGTGCCAGTACCAGGAGGGTAAACTCCTACAATGAGCAGTTCTTC. V gene TRBV19 combines with J gene TRBJ2-1, with TRBD2 as a possible D gene (6 bases). Trimming removed 7 bases from V and 0 bases from J, with 13 bases in between. Germline values: CDR1 LNHDA, CDR2 SQIVND (reference sequence). The CDR3 spans 15 residues. The full variable domain, rest sourced from reference TRBV19 and TRBJ2-1, is DGGITQSPKYLFRKEGQNVTLSCEQNLNHDAMYWYRQDPGQGLRLIYYSQIVNDFQKGDIAEGYSVSREKKESFPLTVTSAQKNPTAFYLCASTRRVNSYNEQFFGPGTRLTVL.

The chain employs TRBV7-2 and TRBJ2-3; D possibly corresponds to TRBD2 (6 bases). This CDR3 spans 14 amino acids. V lost 5 bases to trimming and J lost 2 bases, with 11 bases between them. The germline CDR1 and CDR2 sequences are SGHTA and FQGNSA. The CDR3 DNA reads TGTGCCAGCAGCACTCAGCGGGTCACAGATACGCAGTATTTT. It encodes CASSTQRVTDTQYF.

J is TRBJ2-1 and V is TRBV5-6; 10 nucleotides align to TRBD2. V shed 3 bases and J 7 bases; nucleotides not matched to a gene: 16. CDR3 size: 18 residues. Looked up from germline, CDR1 is SGHDT and CDR2 is YYEEEE. For the CDR3, the DNA is TGTGCCAGCAGCTCGCTAACCCAACTAGCGGGACTCGGGAATGAGCAGTTCTTC. It specifies CASSSLTQLAGLGNEQFF.

The chain joins TRBV5-4 to TRBJ2-4; perhaps TRBD2 as D (5 bases). With 2 bases removed from V and 1 base from J, the gap between germline ends came to 13 bases. Germline values: CDR1 SGHNT, CDR2 YYREEE (reference sequence). This CDR3 has 16 residues. CDR3 DNA: TGTGCCAGCAGCTTATCTGCTAGCTCGGCCAAAAACATTCAGTACTTC. Residues: CASSLSASSAKNIQYF.

V gene TRBV7-8 combines with J gene TRBJ1-4, with TRBD1 identical over 7 bases. CDR1 is SGHVS, CDR2 FQNEAQ, per germline. CDR3 length: 12 amino acids. J lost 10 bases, V lost 4 bases, and 3 bases had no gene match. The CDR3 region has the DNA TGTGCCAGCAGCTCGGCAGGGGGAAAACTGTTTTTT. This encodes CASSSAGGKLFF.

The V and J genes are TRBV2 and TRBJ2-3; tentatively, D is TRBD1 (5 bases). The V gene lost 8 bases and the J gene lost 5 bases, with 11 bases spanning the gap. The CDR3 spans 12 residues. Germline V gives CDR1 SNHLY, CDR2 FYNNEI. CDR3 DNA: TGTGCCAGCTTAGGGGTAGAAGATACGCAGTATTTT. Amino acids: CASLGVEDTQYF.

The V and J genes are TRBV18 and TRBJ2-3; 7 positions match TRBD1. V shed 3 bases, J shed 1 base, and the junction held 4 bases outside the gene matches. The CDR3 contains 15 residues. Germline V gives CDR1 KGHSH, CDR2 LQKENI. The CDR3 DNA is TGTGCCAGCTCACCTCCCGGGACAGGCACAGATACGCAGTATTTT. It specifies CASSPPGTGTDTQYF.

The V and J genes are TRBV5-4 and TRBJ2-5; 9 bases are a match to TRBD1. This CDR3 contains 15 residues. The J segment lost 2 bases and the V segment lost 4 bases, leaving 6 bases of the junction unmatched. Germline V gene lookup returns CDR1 SGHNT and CDR2 YYREEE (reference sequence). CDR3 DNA sequence: TGTGCCAGCAGCCCTGGGACAGGGCCACAAGAGACCCAGTACTTC. As protein: CASSPGTGPQETQYF. Full variable domain (remainder filled in from reference TRBV5-4 and TRBJ2-5): ETGVTQSPTHLIKTRGQQVTLRCSSQSGHNTVSWYQQALGQGPQFIFQYYREEENGRGNFPPRFSGLQFPNYSSELNVNALELDDSALYLCASSPGTGPQETQYFGPGTRLLVL.

This chain joins TRBV14 and TRBJ2-1, with TRBD2 as a possible D gene (7 bases). The CDR3 totals 14 residues. Per the germline V gene, CDR1 is SGHDN and CDR2 is FVKESK. V dropped 3 bases and J dropped 9 bases, with 15 bases sitting between them. CDR3 sequence reads: CASSQFGGQGEQFF. The DNA for the CDR3 is TGTGCCAGCAGCCAGTTCGGGGGGCAGGGTGAGCAGTTCTTC.

This chain joins TRBV18 and TRBJ2-4, with D possibly being TRBD1 (6 bases). The V and J ends lost 0 bases and 3 bases respectively, with 15 bases between them. The CDR3 is 17 amino acids. The germline V gene encodes CDR1 KGHSH and CDR2 LQKENI. CDR3 nucleotides: TGTGCCAGCTCACCACCGAACAGGGACCGTGGCAAAAACATTCAGTACTTC. Its translation is CASSPPNRDRGKNIQYF. Filled out from reference TRBV18 and TRBJ2-4, the complete variable domain reads NAGVMQNPRHLVRRRGQEARLRCSPMKGHSHVYWYRQLPEEGLKFMVYLQKENIIDESGMPKERFSAEFPKEGPSILRIQQVVRGDSAAYFCASSPPNRDRGKNIQYFGAGTRLSVL.

CDR3 region: CASSFDYEQYF. The CDR3 DNA is TGTGCCAGCAGCTTCGACTACGAGCAGTACTTC. The chain carries TRBV7-9 and TRBJ2-7; D is unclear. Germline V gene lookup returns CDR1 SEHNR and CDR2 FQNEAQ (reference sequence). V lost 3 bases to trimming and J lost 3 bases, with 3 bases between them. The CDR3 is made up of 11 amino acids.

A single count supports this clone. This rearrangement joins TRBV5-1 to TRBJ2-1; tentative D call: TRBD2 (5 bases). The CDR3 totals 15 residues. Trimming left V 7 bases short and J 7 bases short, with 21 bases between. Germline V gene data show CDR1 as SGHRS and CDR2 as YFSETQ. CDR3 nucleotides: TGCGCCAGCTCAGCAGGTGTTCGGGGTTTGAATGAGCAGTTCTTC. Protein sequence: CASSAGVRGLNEQFF.

The V and J genes are TRBV4-2 and TRBJ2-5; TRBD2 matches 12 bases. The J segment lost 5 bases and the V segment lost 0 bases, leaving 13 bases of the junction unmatched. This CDR3 contains 19 residues. CDR1 and CDR2 (germline): LGHNA, YNFKEQ. The CDR3 sequence: CASSQDQLLAGGRAETQYF. The CDR3 bases are TGTGCCAGCAGCCAAGATCAGCTACTAGCGGGGGGAAGAGCGGAGACCCAGTACTTC.

The J gene is TRBJ2-5, the V gene TRBV29-1, with TRBD1 identical over 9 bases. The V gene's germline CDR1 is SQVTM and CDR2 ANQGSEA. The J segment lost 0 bases and the V segment lost 7 bases, leaving 6 bases of the junction unmatched. This CDR3 comprises 14 residues. CDR3 DNA: TGCAGCGCGAAGGGACAGGGAAACCAAGAGACCCAGTACTTC. Protein: CSAKGQGNQETQYF.

There are a few counts of this clone. The rearrangement links TRBV5-1 to TRBJ2-7, with 7 positions matching TRBD1. There are 14 residues in the CDR3. In germline, CDR1 is SGHRS, CDR2 YFSETQ. With 2 bases clipped from V and 2 bases from J, the junction kept 4 bases outside the gene matches. The CDR3 protein is CASSLEGGTYEQYF. The CDR3 DNA reads as TGCGCCAGCAGCTTAGAAGGGGGCACCTACGAGCAGTACTTC.

This clone is a singleton in its sample. The chain uses TRBV7-2 and TRBJ2-1, with 9 bases lining up with TRBD2. The germline V gene has CDR1 SGHTA and CDR2 FQGNSA. Unmatched junction bases numbered 6, after V lost 5 bases and J lost 4 bases. This CDR3 is built from 15 residues. CDR3 sequence reads: CASSTSSGAYNEQFF. CDR3 nucleotides: TGTGCCAGCAGCACTTCTAGCGGGGCGTACAATGAGCAGTTCTTC.